This is a list of T cell receptor beta chains from one sample in a study of cytomegalovirus exposure and HLA in healthy donors. The repertoire was sequenced with immunoSEQ multiplex PCR; TCRdb's copy has only in-frame clones and lacks some. This table holds around 150,000 clones, roughly 75% found once. The material sequenced was PBMCs. The source is a woman in her thirties or forties in good health and CMV-seropositive. CDR3s include the opening cysteine and the closing phenylalanine or tryptophan. Each record gives: J gene, D gene, V gene, clone size, CDR3 protein, CDR3 DNA. A D gene is named only where the DNA matches it firmly. Clone size is given for some rows only: seen once, a few or many times, or a class if the clone is expanded.

TRBJ1-1	-	TRBV12-5	-	CASGLDTPGRAFF	TGTGCTAGTGGTTTGGACACTCCGGGTCGAGCTTTCTTT
TRBJ1-2	-	TRBV7-2	few	CASSLGGANYGYTF	TGTGCCAGCAGCCTCGGGGGGGCCAACTATGGCTACACCTTC
TRBJ2-2	-	TRBV25-1	-	CASRVGHTNTGELFF	TGTGCCAGCAGGGTGGGACACACGAACACCGGGGAGCTGTTTTTT
TRBJ2-7	-	TRBV19	-	CASSIGWGRYYEQYF	TGTGCCAGTAGTATTGGTTGGGGCAGGTACTACGAGCAGTACTTC
TRBJ2-3	TRBD1	TRBV5-1	few	CASSSRTGYTDTQYF	TGCGCCAGCAGCTCTAGGACAGGATACACAGATACGCAGTATTTT
TRBJ2-3	-	TRBV7-9	-	CASSLGVETDTQYF	TGTGCCAGCAGCTTAGGAGTTGAGACAGATACGCAGTATTTT
TRBJ1-6	TRBD1	TRBV30	-	CAWTTGGGNSPLHF	TGTGCCTGGACCACAGGGGGTGGAAATTCACCCCTCCACTTT
TRBJ1-4	TRBD1	TRBV28	-	CASIGQGTGKLFF	TGTGCCAGCATCGGACAGGGAACGGGAAAACTGTTTTTT
TRBJ1-4	TRBD1	TRBV27	few	CASSLSVGGRREKLFF	TGTGCCAGCAGTTTATCGGTAGGGGGCAGGAGAGAAAAACTGTTTTTT
TRBJ2-5	TRBD2	TRBV5-4	few	CASSTTGTSFETQYF	TGTGCCAGCAGCACCACCGGGACTAGCTTTGAGACCCAGTACTTC
TRBJ1-1	-	TRBV5-1	-	CASSILDRNTEAFF	TGCGCCAGCAGCATATTAGACAGGAACACTGAAGCTTTCTTT
TRBJ2-7	-	TRBV6-5	-	CASSYSSVSYEQYF	TGTGCCAGCAGTTATAGTAGCGTCTCCTACGAGCAGTACTTC
TRBJ2-3	-	TRBV7-3	-	CASSRLEDNTQYF	TGTGCCAGCAGCAGACTAGAGGACAATACGCAGTATTTT
TRBJ2-1	TRBD2	TRBV11-3	few	CASSLGGRAYNEQFF	TGTGCCAGCAGCTTAGGGGGGAGGGCGTACAATGAGCAGTTCTTC
TRBJ2-7	-	TRBV27	few	CASSLRARYEQYF	TGTGCCAGCAGTTTACGCGCCCGGTACGAGCAGTACTTC
TRBJ1-1	TRBD1	TRBV28	-	CASRRQGYMNTEAFF	TGTGCCAGCCGCCGACAGGGCTACATGAACACTGAAGCTTTCTTT
TRBJ2-3	-	TRBV15	-	CATSRDRGTDTQYF	TGTGCCACCAGCAGAGACCGGGGCACAGATACGCAGTATTTT
TRBJ2-1	TRBD2	TRBV7-8	-	CASSLGVRSGSGTYNEQFF	TGTGCCAGCAGCTTAGGAGTTCGAAGCGGGAGTGGCACCTACAATGAGCAGTTCTTC
TRBJ1-3	TRBD1	TRBV6-1	-	CASSAILGGRSSGNTIYF	TGTGCCAGCAGTGCAATCCTAGGGGGCAGAAGCTCTGGAAACACCATATATTTT
TRBJ1-1	TRBD1	TRBV5-6	-	CASSPMGQGGTEAFF	TGTGCCAGCAGCCCTATGGGACAGGGGGGGACTGAAGCTTTCTTT
TRBJ2-1	-	TRBV28	-	CATPDSPTGGQFF	TGTGCCACACCGGACAGCCCAACGGGTGGCCAGTTCTTC
TRBJ2-2	TRBD2	TRBV5-1	-	CASSLASGGRAGELFF	TGCGCCAGCAGCTTGGCCAGCGGGGGGCGAGCCGGGGAGCTGTTTTTT
TRBJ1-2	-	TRBV2	-	CASRGGYGYTF	TGTGCCAGCAGGGGGGGCTATGGCTACACCTTC
TRBJ2-7	TRBD1	TRBV11-2	-	CASSLGRGTGTYEQYF	TGTGCCAGCAGCTTAGGTCGGGGGACAGGAACCTACGAGCAGTACTTC
TRBJ2-1	-	TRBV6-6	few	CASSRQVGYNEQFF	TGTGCCAGCAGTAGACAAGTAGGATACAATGAGCAGTTCTTC
TRBJ2-7	TRBD2	TRBV5-5	-	CASSFGGAYEQYF	TGTGCCAGCAGCTTCGGGGGGGCCTACGAGCAGTACTTC
TRBJ2-7	-	TRBV5-1	-	CASSQQGGFNYEQYF	TGCGCCAGCAGCCAACAGGGCGGATTCAACTACGAGCAGTACTTC
TRBJ2-7	-	TRBV5-4	-	CASGSSAEQYF	TGTGCCAGCGGGTCTAGCGCCGAGCAGTACTTC
TRBJ2-7	-	TRBV21-1	-	CASSPGTPYEQYF	TGTGCCAGCAGCCCGGGGACTCCCTACGAGCAGTACTTC
TRBJ2-3	-	TRBV5-1	-	CASSLLADTQYF	TGCGCCAGCAGCTTACTAGCAGATACGCAGTATTTT
TRBJ2-3	-	TRBV2	-	CASSFLSGTDTQYF	TGTGCCAGCTCGTTTCTGAGCGGCACAGATACGCAGTATTTT
TRBJ2-7	TRBD1	TRBV27	-	CASTWGQGAYEQYF	TGTGCCAGCACTTGGGGACAGGGGGCCTACGAGCAGTACTTC
TRBJ1-1	-	TRBV19	-	CASSASGFVTEAFF	TGTGCCAGTAGTGCCTCAGGGTTTGTCACTGAAGCTTTCTTT
TRBJ1-3	-	TRBV7-9	-	CASSFPTGSVAFPIYF	TGTGCCAGCAGCTTCCCGACAGGTTCGGTGGCGTTCCCCATATATTTT
TRBJ2-6	-	TRBV28	-	CASSLAGANVLTF	TGTGCCAGCAGTTTGGCCGGGGCCAACGTCCTGACTTTC
TRBJ1-2	-	TRBV30	few	CAWSVGVRDGGYTF	TGTGCCTGGAGTGTAGGGGTCAGGGATGGTGGCTACACCTTC
TRBJ2-1	TRBD1	TRBV7-2	-	CASSNRGLGSYNEQFF	TGTGCCAGCAGCAACAGGGGGCTGGGCTCCTACAATGAGCAGTTCTTC
TRBJ2-7	TRBD1	TRBV13	-	CASSVGQGYEQYF	TGTGCCAGCAGCGTTGGACAGGGCTACGAGCAGTACTTC
TRBJ1-6	-	TRBV9	few	CASSASPGNGDSPLHF	TGTGCCAGCAGCGCATCCCCCGGGAATGGGGATTCACCCCTCCACTTT
TRBJ2-7	TRBD2	TRBV10-3	-	CAISESGLAGGSYEQYF	TGTGCCATCAGTGAGTCGGGGCTAGCGGGAGGATCGTACGAGCAGTACTTC
TRBJ2-2	-	TRBV5-1	-	CASSRGAGEELFF	TGCGCCAGCAGCAGAGGGGCAGGGGAGGAGCTGTTTTTT
TRBJ2-3	TRBD2	TRBV27	few	CASSPPGGADTQYF	TGTGCCAGCAGTCCACCGGGAGGGGCAGATACGCAGTATTTT
TRBJ2-3	TRBD2	TRBV18	-	CASSPLTTSGGPDTQYF	TGTGCCAGCTCACCACTCACGACTAGCGGAGGGCCAGATACGCAGTATTTT
TRBJ2-7	-	TRBV28	-	CASSPVGSGDEQYF	TGTGCCAGCAGCCCAGTAGGATCGGGGGACGAGCAGTACTTC
TRBJ1-5	TRBD1	TRBV6-1	-	CASSEGGTGNQPQHF	TGTGCCAGCAGTGAAGGCGGGACAGGCAATCAGCCCCAGCATTTT
TRBJ2-7	-	TRBV7-6	-	CASSLGGLEEQYF	TGTGCCAGCAGCTTAGGAGGCCTTGAAGAGCAGTACTTC
TRBJ1-4	-	TRBV7-2	few	CASSQVAIRNEKLFF	TGTGCCAGCAGCCAAGTCGCGATTCGTAATGAAAAACTGTTTTTT
TRBJ1-2	-	TRBV6-5	-	CASFSGGGNYGYTF	TGTGCCAGCTTTTCGGGGGGCGGAAACTATGGCTACACCTTC
TRBJ2-7	-	TRBV27	-	CASKMTRLPYEQYF	TGTGCCAGCAAAATGACACGGCTTCCCTACGAGCAGTACTTC
TRBJ1-1	-	TRBV7-9	-	CASSPEGGKLAFF	TGTGCCAGCAGCCCCGAGGGGGGGAAGTTGGCTTTCTTT
TRBJ2-3	TRBD2	TRBV5-1	-	CASSGIAGAGDTQYF	TGCGCCAGCAGTGGGATAGCGGGAGCTGGAGATACGCAGTATTTT
TRBJ2-7	TRBD2	TRBV15	-	CATSRGGGLAGVDEQYF	TGTGCCACCAGCAGAGGCGGGGGACTAGCGGGAGTAGACGAGCAGTACTTC
TRBJ1-1	-	TRBV27	-	CASSLSRTAEAFF	TGTGCCAGCAGTTTATCACGGACAGCTGAAGCTTTCTTT
TRBJ1-1	-	TRBV5-8	few	CASSGRLAPNTEAFF	TGTGCCAGCAGCGGTAGACTGGCACCGAACACTGAAGCTTTCTTT
TRBJ1-2	TRBD1	TRBV28	-	CASSFQPGGRGGYTF	TGTGCCAGCAGTTTTCAGCCAGGGGGCCGGGGTGGCTACACCTTC
TRBJ1-6	-	TRBV30	-	CAWSDRLNSPLHF	TGTGCCTGGAGTGACCGACTCAATTCACCCCTCCACTTT
TRBJ2-7	TRBD2	TRBV10-3	few	CAISEPSSGRRYEQYF	TGTGCCATCAGTGAGCCGAGTAGCGGGAGGCGCTACGAGCAGTACTTC
TRBJ2-3	-	TRBV5-1	-	CASSFSGGSGDTQYF	TGCGCCAGCAGCTTCAGTGGCGGTTCGGGAGATACGCAGTATTTT
TRBJ2-2	-	TRBV5-5	-	CASSPIPRTGELFF	TGTGCCAGCAGCCCAATACCGCGGACCGGGGAGCTGTTTTTT